These 11 T cell receptor beta chains were all obtained from the same sample, sequenced in a study of T-cell memory formation after mild COVID-19. Each CDR3 protein is one row after TCRdb ran MiXCR on the 5' RACE reads. The sample carries 400,000 to 550,000 distinct CDR3 sequences, roughly 25% recorded once. Sequencing was done on a sample of PBMCs or a T cell subset sorted from them (not recorded which). The source is an adult woman who had mild COVID-19 (a few samples of this study predate the infection). Cell type and time point are not known.

The chain links TRBV20-1 to TRBJ2-7; 16 bases line up with TRBD2. Germline CDR1 reads DFQATT; CDR2 reads SNEGSKA (reference sequence). CDR3 length: 16 residues. Trimming at V came to 4 bases and at J to 7 bases, leaving 10 bases not matched to a gene. The DNA for the CDR3 is TGCAGTGCTAAAGCGGGGACTAGCGGGAGGGGGAGAGAGCAGTACTTC. Residues: CSAKAGTSGRGREQYF.

This clonotype was detected ten times or more. V is TRBV5-1 and J is TRBJ2-1, with D hard to call. Per the germline V gene, CDR1 is SGHRS and CDR2 is YFSETQ. The CDR3 is 13 amino acids. V dropped 3 bases and J dropped 5 bases, with 9 bases sitting between them. The CDR3 spells CASSWTRNNEQFF. CDR3 coding DNA: TGCGCCAGCAGCTGGACCCGAAACAATGAGCAGTTCTTC.

The rearrangement joins TRBV12-3 or TRBV12-4 to TRBJ2-2, with TRBD2 matching over 7 bases. The J segment lost 1 base and the V segment lost 8 bases, leaving 7 bases of the junction unmatched. The CDR3 has 15 amino acids. The CDR3 bases are TGTGCCAGCGGGTCGGCGGGGGAGAACACCGGGGAGCTGTTTTTT. Encoded protein: CASGSAGENTGELFF.

The chain couples TRBV25-1 to TRBJ1-2, with 7 nucleotides matching TRBD1. Germline assignment: CDR1 MGHDK and CDR2 SYGVNS. This CDR3 has 13 amino acids. Trimming removed 6 bases from V and 5 bases from J; junction bases left unmatched: 6. CDR3 loop: CASRSTGMYGYTF. The CDR3 DNA sequence: TGTGCCAGCAGATCGACAGGGATGTATGGCTACACCTTC.

This sequence joins TRBV7-8 and TRBJ2-1; perhaps TRBD2 as D (6 bases). V lost 5 bases and J lost 7, with 18 bases in between. The CDR3 covers 15 residues. From germline, CDR1 is SGHVS and CDR2 FQNEAQ. For the CDR3, the DNA is TGTGCCAGCAGCGATCGGGACTTGGACTTAAATGAGCAGTTCTTC. It is translated as CASSDRDLDLNEQFF.

The chain couples TRBV7-2 to TRBJ2-3; 8 nucleotides line up with TRBD2. Germline V CDR1 and CDR2: SGHTA, FQGNSA. This CDR3 has 15 amino acids. Unmatched junction bases numbered 8, after V lost 5 bases and J lost 4 bases. The CDR3 DNA reads TGTGCCAGCAGCGCCGGGGGGGGCGAGGCAGATACGCAGTATTTT. This sequence encodes CASSAGGGEADTQYF.

This clonotype was detected only a few times. The chain has TRBV12-3 or TRBV12-4 and TRBJ1-1; 8 bases fit TRBD1. CDR3 length equals 14 residues. V was pared by 1 base and J by 4 bases, with 2 bases of the junction left unmatched. The CDR3 here is CASSLVTGGTEAFF. The CDR3 bases are TGTGCCAGCAGTTTAGTTACAGGGGGCACTGAAGCTTTCTTT.

The V gene is TRBV19, the J gene TRBJ2-7; TRBD1 matches at 7 bases. The CDR3 has 14 residues. Germline values: CDR1 LNHDA, CDR2 SQIVND (reference sequence). The J segment lost 0 bases and the V segment lost 5 bases, leaving 4 bases of the junction unmatched. The DNA of the CDR3 is TGTGCCAGTAGTCCCTGGGACAGCTCCTACGAGCAGTACTTC. Translation: CASSPWDSSYEQYF.

V gene TRBV7-9 combines with J gene TRBJ1-1; 7 bases fit TRBD1. CDR3 length: 15 residues. The trim removed 8 bases at V and 1 base at J, leaving 10 bases unmatched. CDR1 and CDR2 from the germline V gene are SEHNR and FQNEAQ (reference sequence). CDR3 sequence reads: CASRSFGTANTEAFF. The DNA for the CDR3 is TGTGCCAGCCGTTCTTTCGGGACAGCGAACACTGAAGCTTTCTTT.

The V call is TRBV18, the J call TRBJ2-1, with D possibly matching TRBD1 (6 bases). This CDR3 region has 14 residues. Germline V gives CDR1 KGHSH, CDR2 LQKENI. The V end was cut by 6 bases, the J end by 7 bases, with 16 bases between. The CDR3 DNA follows: TGTGCCAGCTCTTCCCGGGACATTTCTAATGAGCAGTTCTTC. Protein product: CASSSRDISNEQFF. Full variable domain (remainder filled in from reference TRBV18 and TRBJ2-1): NAGVMQNPRHLVRRRGQEARLRCSPMKGHSHVYWYRQLPEEGLKFMVYLQKENIIDESGMPKERFSAEFPKEGPSILRIQQVVRGDSAAYFCASSSRDISNEQFFGPGTRLTVL.

This chain links TRBV14 with TRBJ1-2; 9 bases agree with TRBD1. CDR1 is SGHDN and CDR2 is FVKESK in the germline V gene. After removal of 4 bases from V and 6 bases from J, the junction contained 3 bases not matched to a gene. The CDR3 contains 13 residues. The CDR3 reads CASSPRQGDGYTF. CDR3 nucleotide sequence: TGTGCCAGCAGCCCTCGACAGGGGGATGGCTACACCTTC.